There are a few counts of the clone carrying this T cell receptor (beta chain). Its antigen is not known. TCRdb re-derived calls from the RT-PCR reads in MiXCR, one entry per CDR3 protein. The sample contains approximately 500,000 distinct CDR3 sequences, approximately 14% of which appear only once. This record belongs to a study of response to subunit inactivated influenza vaccine. Points from the study as a whole: T cells newly recruited by each seasonal influenza vaccination are few, the authors suggested.

The material sequenced was PBMCs from blood, taken about 12 days after vaccination. This clonotype was sampled from a middle-aged man who received an inactivated influenza vaccine.

The CDR3 protein is CASSLEGPGQGAYEQYF. CDR3 nucleotide sequence: TGTGCCAGCAGCTTAGAGGGACCGGGACAGGGGGCCTACGAGCAGTACTTC. J is TRBJ2-7 and V is TRBV11-2, with 11 bases lining up with TRBD1. Losses at the gene ends were 0 bases for V and 2 bases for J; bases not matched to a gene: 6. Germline V lookup: CDR1 SGHAT, CDR2 FQNNGV. The CDR3 has 17 residues.